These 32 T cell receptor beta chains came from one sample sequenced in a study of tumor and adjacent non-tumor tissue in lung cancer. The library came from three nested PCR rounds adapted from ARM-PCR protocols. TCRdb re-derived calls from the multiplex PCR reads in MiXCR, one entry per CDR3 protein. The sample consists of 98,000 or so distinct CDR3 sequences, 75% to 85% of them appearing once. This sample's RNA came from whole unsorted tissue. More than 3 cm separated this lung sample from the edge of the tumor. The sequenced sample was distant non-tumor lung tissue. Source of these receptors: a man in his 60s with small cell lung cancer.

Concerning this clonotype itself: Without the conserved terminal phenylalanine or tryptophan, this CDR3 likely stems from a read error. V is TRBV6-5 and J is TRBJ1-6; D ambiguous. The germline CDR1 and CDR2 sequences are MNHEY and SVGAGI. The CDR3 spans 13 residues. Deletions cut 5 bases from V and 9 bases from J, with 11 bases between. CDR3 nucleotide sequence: TGTGCCAGCAGTCGTTATAGTGGTTCACCCCTCCACTTA. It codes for CASSRYSGSPLHL.

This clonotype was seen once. The CDR3 is CASSLCGIYNEQFF. In nucleotides, the CDR3 is TGTGCCAGCAGTTTGTGTGGGATCTACAATGAGCAGTTCTTC. The J gene is TRBJ2-1, the V gene TRBV12-3 or TRBV12-4; D gene unclear. The CDR3 has 14 amino acids. Between the trimmed V and J ends, which lost 3 bases and 3 bases, there was a span of 9 bases.

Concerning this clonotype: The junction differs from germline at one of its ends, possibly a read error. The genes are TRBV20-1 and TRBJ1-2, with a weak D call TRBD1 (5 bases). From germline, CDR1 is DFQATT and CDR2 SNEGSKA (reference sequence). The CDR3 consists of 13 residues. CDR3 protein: CSARMDMRYGYTF. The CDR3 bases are TGCAGTGCTAGGATGGACATGAGATATGGTTACACCTTC.

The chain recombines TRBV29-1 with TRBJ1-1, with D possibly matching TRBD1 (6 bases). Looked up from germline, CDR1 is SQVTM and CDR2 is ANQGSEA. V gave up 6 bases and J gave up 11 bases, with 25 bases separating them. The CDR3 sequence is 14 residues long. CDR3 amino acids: CSVTREGGLSAAFF. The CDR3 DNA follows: TGCAGCGTGACCCGGGAGGGGGGGCTCAGTGCGGCTTTCTTT. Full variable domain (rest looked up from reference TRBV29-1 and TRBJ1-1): SAVISQKPSRDICQRGTSLTIQCQVDSQVTMMFWYRQQPGQSLTLIATANQGSEATYESGFVIDKFPISRPNLTFSTLTVSNMSPEDSSIYLCSVTREGGLSAAFFGQGTRLTVV.

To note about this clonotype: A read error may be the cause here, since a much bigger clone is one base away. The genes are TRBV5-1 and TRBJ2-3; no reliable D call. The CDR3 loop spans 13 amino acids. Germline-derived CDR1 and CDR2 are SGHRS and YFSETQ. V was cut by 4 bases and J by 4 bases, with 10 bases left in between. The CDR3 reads CASSIRQADTQYF. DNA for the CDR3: TGCGCCAGCAGCATCCGACAAGCAGATACGCAGTATTTT. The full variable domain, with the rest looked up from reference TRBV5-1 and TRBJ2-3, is KAGVTQTPRYLIKTRGQQVTLSCSPISGHRSVSWYQQTPGQGLQFLFEYFSETQRNKGNFPGRFSGRQFSNSRSEMNVSTLELGDSALYLCASSIRQADTQYFGPGTRLTVL.

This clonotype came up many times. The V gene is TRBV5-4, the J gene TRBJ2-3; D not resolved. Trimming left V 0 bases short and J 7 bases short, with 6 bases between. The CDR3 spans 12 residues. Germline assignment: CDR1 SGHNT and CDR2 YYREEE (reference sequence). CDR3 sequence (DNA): TGTGCCAGCAGCTTGGATTCATATACGCAGTATTTT. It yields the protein CASSLDSYTQYF. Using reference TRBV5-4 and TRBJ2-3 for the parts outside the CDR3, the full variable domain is ETGVTQSPTHLIKTRGQQVTLRCSSQSGHNTVSWYQQALGQGPQFIFQYYREEENGRGNFPPRFSGLQFPNYSSELNVNALELDDSALYLCASSLDSYTQYFGPGTRLTVL.

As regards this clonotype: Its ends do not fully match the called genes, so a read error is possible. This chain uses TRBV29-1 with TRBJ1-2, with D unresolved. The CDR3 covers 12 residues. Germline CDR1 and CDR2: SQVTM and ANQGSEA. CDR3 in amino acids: CRVEAVRGGYTF. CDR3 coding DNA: TGCAGAGTTGAGGCGGTCCGAGGTGGCTACACATTC.

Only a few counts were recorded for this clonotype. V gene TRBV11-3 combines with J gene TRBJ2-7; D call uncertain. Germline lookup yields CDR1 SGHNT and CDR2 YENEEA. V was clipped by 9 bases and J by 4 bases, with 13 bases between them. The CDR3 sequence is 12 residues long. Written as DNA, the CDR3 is TGTGCCAGTAACTTAACCGGGTACGAGCAGTACTTC. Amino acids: CASNLTGYEQYF.

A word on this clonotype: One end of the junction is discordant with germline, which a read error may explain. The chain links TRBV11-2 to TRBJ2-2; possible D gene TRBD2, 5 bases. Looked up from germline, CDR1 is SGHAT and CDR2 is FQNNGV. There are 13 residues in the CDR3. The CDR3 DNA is TGTGCCAACAGCTTAGAGTCGACCGGGGAGATATTTTTC. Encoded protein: CANSLESTGEIFF.

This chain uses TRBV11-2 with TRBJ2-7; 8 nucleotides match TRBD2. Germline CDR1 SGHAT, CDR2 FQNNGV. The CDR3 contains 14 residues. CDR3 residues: CASSLGLGGYEQYV. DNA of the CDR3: TGTGCCAGCAGCTTGGGACTAGGAGGCTACGAACAGTACGTT.

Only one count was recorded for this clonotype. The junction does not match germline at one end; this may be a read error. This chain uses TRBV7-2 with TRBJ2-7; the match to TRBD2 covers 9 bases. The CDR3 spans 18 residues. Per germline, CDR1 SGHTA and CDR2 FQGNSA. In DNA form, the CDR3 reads TGTGCCAGCAGCTCCCCTAGAGCGGGAGGAAGGTCGCCGTACGAGCGGTACTTC. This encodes CASSSPRAGGRSPYERYF. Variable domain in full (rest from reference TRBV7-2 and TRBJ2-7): GAGVSQSPSNKVTEKGKDVELRCDPISGHTALYWYRQSLGQGLEFLIYFQGNSAPDKSGLPSDRFSAERTGGSVSTLTIQRTQQEDSAVYLCASSSPRAGGRSPYERYFGPGTRLTVT.

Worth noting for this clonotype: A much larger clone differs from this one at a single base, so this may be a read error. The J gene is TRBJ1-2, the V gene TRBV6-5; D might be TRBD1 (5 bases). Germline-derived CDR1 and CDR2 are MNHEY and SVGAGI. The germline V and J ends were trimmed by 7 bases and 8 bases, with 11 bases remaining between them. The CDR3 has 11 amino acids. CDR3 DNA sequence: TGTGCCAGCAATTATGAGGGGGGCTACACCTTC. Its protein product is CASNYEGGYTF.

The CDR3 bases are TGTGCCAGCAGGTCCCTGGTACTAGCGGGAGGTGGGACCCAGTACTTC. This sequence encodes CASRSLVLAGGGTQYF. The V call is TRBV11-2, the J call TRBJ2-5; 12 bases line up with TRBD2. The trim removed 6 bases at V and 7 bases at J, leaving 12 bases unmatched. Germline loops: CDR1 SGHAT, CDR2 FQNNGV. The CDR3 length is 16 residues.

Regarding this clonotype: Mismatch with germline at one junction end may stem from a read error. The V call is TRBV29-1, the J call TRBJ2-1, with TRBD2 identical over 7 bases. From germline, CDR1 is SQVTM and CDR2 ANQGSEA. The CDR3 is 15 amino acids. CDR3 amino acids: CGVELAGDPYNDQFF. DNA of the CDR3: TGCGGCGTTGAATTAGCGGGCGATCCCTACAATGACCAGTTCTTC.

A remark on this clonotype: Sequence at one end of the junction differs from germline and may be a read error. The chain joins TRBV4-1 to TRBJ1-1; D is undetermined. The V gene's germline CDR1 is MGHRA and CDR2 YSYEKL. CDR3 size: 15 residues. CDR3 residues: CAGSQDPGLLNEAFF. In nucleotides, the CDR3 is TGCGCCGGCAGCCAAGATCCGGGCCTCTTAAATGAGGCTTTCTTT.

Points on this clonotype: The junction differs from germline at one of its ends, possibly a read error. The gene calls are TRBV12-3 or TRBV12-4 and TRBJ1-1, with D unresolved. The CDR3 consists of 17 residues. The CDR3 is CASSKKFVGVAYTDAFF. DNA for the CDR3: TGTGCCAGCAGTAAGAAGTTTGTCGGGGTTGCGTACACTGACGCTTTCTTC.

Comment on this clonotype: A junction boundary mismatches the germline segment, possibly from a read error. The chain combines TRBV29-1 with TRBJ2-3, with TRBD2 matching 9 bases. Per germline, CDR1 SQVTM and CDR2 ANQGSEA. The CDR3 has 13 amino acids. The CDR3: CSVVPSGVNAQYF. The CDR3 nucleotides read TGTAGCGTCGTCCCTAGCGGGGTAAATGCGCAGTATTTT.

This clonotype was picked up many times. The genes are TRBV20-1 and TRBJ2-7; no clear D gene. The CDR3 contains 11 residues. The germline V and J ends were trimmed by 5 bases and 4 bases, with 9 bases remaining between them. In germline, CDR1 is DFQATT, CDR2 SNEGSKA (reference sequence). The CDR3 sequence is CSALDTYEQYF. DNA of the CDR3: TGCAGTGCTCTAGACACTTACGAGCAGTACTTC.

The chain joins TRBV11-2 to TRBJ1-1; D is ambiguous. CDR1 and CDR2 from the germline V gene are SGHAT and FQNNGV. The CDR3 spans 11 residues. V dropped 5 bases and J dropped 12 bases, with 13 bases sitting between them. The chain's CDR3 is CASSLNTDTFF. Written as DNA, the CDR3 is TGTGCCAGCAGCCTGAACACTGATACTTTCTTT. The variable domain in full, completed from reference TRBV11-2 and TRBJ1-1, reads EAGVAQSPRYKIIEKRQSVAFWCNPISGHATLYWYQQILGQGPKLLIQFQNNGVVDDSQLPKDRFSAERLKGVDSTLKIQPAKLEDSAVYLCASSLNTDTFFGQGTRLTVV.

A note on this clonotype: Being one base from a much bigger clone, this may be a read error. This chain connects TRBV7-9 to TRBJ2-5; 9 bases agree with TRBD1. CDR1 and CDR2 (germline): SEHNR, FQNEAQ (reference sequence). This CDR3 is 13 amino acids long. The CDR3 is CVSSRGQGETQYF. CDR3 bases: TGTGTCAGCAGCCGGGGACAGGGCGAGACCCAGTACTTC.

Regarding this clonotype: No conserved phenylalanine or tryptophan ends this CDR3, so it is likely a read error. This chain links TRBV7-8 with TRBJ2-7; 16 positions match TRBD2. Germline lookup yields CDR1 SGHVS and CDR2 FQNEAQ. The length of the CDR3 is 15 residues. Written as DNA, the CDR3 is TGTGTCAGCAGCTTGGGACTAGCGGGAGGGGGAGAGCAGTACATC. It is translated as CVSSLGLAGGGEQYI.

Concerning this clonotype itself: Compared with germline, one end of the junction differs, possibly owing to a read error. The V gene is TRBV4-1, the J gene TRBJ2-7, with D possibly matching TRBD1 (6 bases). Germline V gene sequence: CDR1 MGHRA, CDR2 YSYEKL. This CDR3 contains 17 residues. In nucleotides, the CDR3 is TGTGCCAGCAACCAAGCCATGAGGGGGACGGACTCCTACGAGCAGTACTTC. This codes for CASNQAMRGTDSYEQYF.

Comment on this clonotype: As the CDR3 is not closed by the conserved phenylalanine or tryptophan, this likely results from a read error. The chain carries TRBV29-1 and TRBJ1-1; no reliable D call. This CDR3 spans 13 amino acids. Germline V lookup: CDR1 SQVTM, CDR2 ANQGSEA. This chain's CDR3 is CNVKGPMNIEAFI. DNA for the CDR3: TGCAACGTTAAAGGACCCATGAACATTGAAGCTTTCATT.

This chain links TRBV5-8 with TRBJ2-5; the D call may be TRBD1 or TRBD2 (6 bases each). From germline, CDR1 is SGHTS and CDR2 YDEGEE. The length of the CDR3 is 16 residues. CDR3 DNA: TGTCTCAGCAGCTTGGTTACGGCCGGGGGCTGGGAGACCCAGTACTTC. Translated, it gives CLSSLVTAGGWETQYF.

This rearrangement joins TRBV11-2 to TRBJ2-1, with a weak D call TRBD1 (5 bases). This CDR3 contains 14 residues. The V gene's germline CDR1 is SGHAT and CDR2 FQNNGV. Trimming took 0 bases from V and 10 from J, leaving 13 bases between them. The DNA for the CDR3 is TGTGCCAGCAGCTTAGAGGCAGGGTTCATCGAGCAGTTCTTC. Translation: CASSLEAGFIEQFF.

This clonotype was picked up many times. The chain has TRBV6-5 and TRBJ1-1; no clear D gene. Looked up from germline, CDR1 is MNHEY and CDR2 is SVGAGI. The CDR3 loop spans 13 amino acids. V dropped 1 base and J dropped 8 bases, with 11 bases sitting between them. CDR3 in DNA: TGTGCCAGCAGTTACTACGGGTCATCAGAAGCTTTCTTT. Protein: CASSYYGSSEAFF.

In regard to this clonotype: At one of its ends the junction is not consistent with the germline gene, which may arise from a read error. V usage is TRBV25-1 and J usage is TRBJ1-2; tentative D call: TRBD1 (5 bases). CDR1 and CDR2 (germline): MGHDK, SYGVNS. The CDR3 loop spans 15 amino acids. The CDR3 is CASSEWSETDYDYTF. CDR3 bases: TGTGCCAGCAGTGAATGGAGCGAGACAGACTATGACTACACCTTC.

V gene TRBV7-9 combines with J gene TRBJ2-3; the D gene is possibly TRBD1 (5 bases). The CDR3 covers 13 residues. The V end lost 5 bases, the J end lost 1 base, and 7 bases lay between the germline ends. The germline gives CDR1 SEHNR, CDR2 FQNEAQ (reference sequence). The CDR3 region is CASSLGGTDTQYF. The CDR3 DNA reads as TGTGCCAGCAGCCTAGGGGGCACAGATACGCAGTATTTT.

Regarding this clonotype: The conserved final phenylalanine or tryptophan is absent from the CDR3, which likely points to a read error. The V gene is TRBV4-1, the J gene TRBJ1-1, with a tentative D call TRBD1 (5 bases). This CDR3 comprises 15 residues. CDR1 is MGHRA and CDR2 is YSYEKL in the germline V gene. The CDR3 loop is CASSQVPGHGTEAFY. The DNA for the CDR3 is TGCGCTAGCAGCCAAGTTCCAGGGCATGGCACTGAAGCTTTCTAT.

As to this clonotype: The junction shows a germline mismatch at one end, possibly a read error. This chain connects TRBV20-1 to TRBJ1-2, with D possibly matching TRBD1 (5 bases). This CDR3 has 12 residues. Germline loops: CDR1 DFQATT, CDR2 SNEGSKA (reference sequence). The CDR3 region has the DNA TGCAGTGTGGGGACGCTGAACTATGGCTACCCCTTC. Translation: CSVGTLNYGYPF.

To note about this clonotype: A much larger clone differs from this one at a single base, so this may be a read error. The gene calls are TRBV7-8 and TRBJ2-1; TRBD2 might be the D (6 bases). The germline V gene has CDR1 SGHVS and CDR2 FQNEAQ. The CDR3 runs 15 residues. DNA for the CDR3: TGTGCCAGCAGCGTTAGCGGATCCACTTACAATGGGCAGTTCTTC. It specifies CASSVSGSTYNGQFF.

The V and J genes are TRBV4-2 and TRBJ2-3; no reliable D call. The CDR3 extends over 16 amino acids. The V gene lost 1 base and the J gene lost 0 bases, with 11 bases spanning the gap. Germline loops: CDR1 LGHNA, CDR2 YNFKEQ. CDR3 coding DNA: TGTGCCAGCAGCCAAGGTTGGTCCTCTAGCACAGATACGCAGTATTTT. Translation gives CASSQGWSSSTDTQYF.